The 11 T cell receptor beta chains given below trace back to one sample, sequenced in a study of shared clonotypes between healthy human individuals. Using immunoSEQ multiplex PCR, the repertoire was profiled, and TCRdb retains in-frame clones only, with some absent. Among 2 million to 2.5 million clones listed, approximately 90% were seen once. The specimen sequenced was naive CD4+ T cells from PBMCs. Subset meaning: CD45RA+ positively selected. Every receptor here comes from a man aged 18 to 30 in good health. Some clones in this sample may be carry-over from other donors' samples.

This rearrangement joins TRBV14 to TRBJ2-5, with D maybe TRBD2 (6 bases). CDR1 is SGHDN, CDR2 FVKESK, per germline. CDR3 length: 15 residues. The V end was cut by 0 bases, the J end by 7 bases, with 15 bases between. The CDR3 sequence is CASSQDMASEGTQYF. The CDR3 nucleotides read TGTGCCAGCAGCCAAGATATGGCTAGCGAGGGGACCCAGTACTTC.

The chain combines TRBV9 with TRBJ1-2; no firm D call. Germline CDR1 SGDLS, CDR2 YYNGEE. Trimming took 3 bases from V and 4 from J, leaving 16 bases between them. The CDR3 contains 15 residues. The CDR3 DNA is TGTGCCAGCAGCGCGAGGGCAGACAATTTCTATGGCTACACCTTC. This gives the protein CASSARADNFYGYTF.

The chain joins TRBV18 to TRBJ1-5; TRBD1 agrees at 10 bases. The junction had 9 bases not matched to a gene; V was cut back by 1 base and J by 6 bases. CDR1 is KGHSH and CDR2 is LQKENI in the germline V gene. This CDR3 is 17 amino acids long. This CDR3 reads CASSPLPGQGSPQPQHF. CDR3 DNA: TGTGCCAGCTCACCACTACCGGGACAGGGGAGCCCTCAGCCCCAGCATTTT.

This chain joins TRBV25-1 and TRBJ2-2; perhaps TRBD2 as D (5 bases). Trimming shortened V by 2 bases and J by 2 bases, and 9 bases separated the two germline ends. CDR1 and CDR2 from the germline V gene are MGHDK and SYGVNS. This CDR3 has 15 residues. This CDR3 is CASSEPGINTGELFF. In DNA form, the CDR3 reads TGTGCCAGCAGTGAACCGGGGATTAACACCGGGGAGCTGTTTTTT.

In its sample, this clone was seen once. The chain employs TRBV6-5 and TRBJ1-4; D possibly corresponds to TRBD1 (6 bases). The CDR3 loop spans 14 amino acids. The V end lost 5 bases, the J end lost 2 bases, and 9 bases lay between the germline ends. CDR1 is MNHEY, CDR2 SVGAGI, per germline. The CDR3 nucleotides are TGTGCCAGCAGTGCACAGGGCACTAATGAAAAACTGTTTTTT. Translation: CASSAQGTNEKLFF.

This clone appeared a single time. CDR3 sequence: CASSTSRGRMTQHF. CDR3 coding DNA: TGTGCCAGTAGTACGTCACGGGGAAGAATGACCCAGCATTTT. The chain carries TRBV19 and TRBJ1-5; D is unclear. Trimming took off 4 bases at V and 11 bases at J, with 18 bases between the two ends. The V gene's germline CDR1 is LNHDA and CDR2 SQIVND (reference sequence). CDR3 length: 14 residues.

The chain combines TRBV28 with TRBJ2-5; TRBD2 agrees at 8 bases. The CDR3 length is 15 residues. Germline-derived CDR1 and CDR2 are MDHEN and SYDVKM. J lost 5 bases, V lost 3 bases, and 8 bases had no gene match. The CDR3 spells CASSFLRLAKETQYF. CDR3 nucleotides: TGTGCCAGCAGTTTTCTCCGACTAGCGAAGGAGACCCAGTACTTC.

This chain connects TRBV7-2 to TRBJ2-1; tentative D call: TRBD1 (6 bases). V was cut by 6 bases and J by 0 bases, with 12 bases left in between. The CDR3 length is 15 residues. CDR1 SGHTA and CDR2 FQGNSA come from the germline V gene. CDR3: CASSLTGLSYNEQFF. CDR3 nucleotide sequence: TGTGCCAGCAGTTTGACAGGTCTCTCCTACAATGAGCAGTTCTTC.

This clone has just a few counts. The sample contains more than one DNA sequence encoding this CDR3. The V gene is TRBV18, the J gene TRBJ2-5, with unresolved D. Looked up from germline, CDR1 is KGHSH and CDR2 is LQKENI. V dropped 3 bases and J dropped 0 bases, with 2 bases sitting between them. The CDR3 loop spans 12 amino acids. Written as DNA, the CDR3 is TGTGCCAGCTCACCCAACCAAGAGACCCAGTACTTC. Amino acid sequence: CASSPNQETQYF. Full variable domain (missing parts from reference TRBV18 and TRBJ2-5): NAGVMQNPRHLVRRRGQEARLRCSPMKGHSHVYWYRQLPEEGLKFMVYLQKENIIDESGMPKERFSAEFPKEGPSILRIQQVVRGDSAAYFCASSPNQETQYFGPGTRLLVL.

The gene calls are TRBV6-1 and TRBJ1-4; D remains unclear. The CDR3 runs 16 residues. The germline V and J ends were trimmed by 2 bases and 0 bases, with 10 bases remaining between them. Germline CDR1 is MNHNS and CDR2 is SASEGT. CDR3 coding DNA: TGTGCCAGCAGTGAATTCTTGGGGTCAACTAATGAAAAACTGTTTTTT. Its protein product is CASSEFLGSTNEKLFF.

Comments on this clone: Additional DNA sequences in this sample encode the identical CDR3. CDR3 sequence (DNA): TGTGCCAGCAGCTTAGGACTAGAGACCCAGTACTTC. Residues: CASSLGLETQYF. This sequence joins TRBV7-2 and TRBJ2-5; D remains unclear. CDR1 is SGHTA and CDR2 is FQGNSA in the germline V gene. This CDR3 region has 12 residues. V dropped 1 base and J dropped 4 bases, with 4 bases sitting between them.